A single TCR beta chain is shown here with its context. Its target is unknown. The sample comes from a study of shared clonotypes between healthy human individuals. For the study at large: Per donor, three plates held CD4 naive cells, three held CD4 memory, two held CD8 naive and one held CD8 memory.

Method: immunoSEQ multiplex PCR; TCRdb's copy keeps in-frame clones and lacks some. The sample holds some 2,000,000 clones, 85% to 95% seen once. Selected positively for CCR7 and CD45RO-negative, naive CD8 cells excluded terminally differentiated effector memory CD45RA+ cells. Findings of the study overall: Even with large depth, rarefaction showed that sorted-subset sequencing was incomplete.

The CDR3 has 16 residues. Trimming removed 2 bases from V and 2 bases from J, with 14 bases in between. Germline V gives CDR1 WNHNN, CDR2 SYGVQD (reference sequence). The receptor's source is a man younger than 30 in good health. Material for sequencing was naive CD8+ T cells sorted from blood. This chain links TRBV10-1 with TRBJ2-3; D remains unclear. As DNA, the CDR3 is TGCGCCAGCAGTGAGCGGTCAGTCAAGAACACAGATACGCAGTATTTT. This sequence encodes CASSERSVKNTDTQYF.